These 6 T cell receptor beta chains originate from one sample sequenced in a study of PD-1 blockade in classical Hodgkin lymphoma. Only in-frame clones appear in the TCRdb table, and some are missing; sequencing was by immunoSEQ multiplex PCR. The sample has more than 15,000 clones; approximately 80% are singletons. Specified time point: cycle 4 day 1 (C4D1), after more than 5 weeks of nivolumab. Every patient was affected by relapse after autologous stem cell transplantation, while exposure to brentuximab vedotin was not uniform. Magnetic negative selection was used to purify CD4+ T cells from thawed PBMCs. Sample: CD4+ T cells from blood, taken before the fourth cycle of nivolumab. Source of these receptors: a human donor with classical Hodgkin lymphoma.

This clone was counted a few times. This chain links TRBV12-5 with TRBJ2-1; D is uncertain. The length of the CDR3 is 13 residues. CDR1 is LGHNT and CDR2 is FRNRAP in the germline V gene. The germline V and J ends were trimmed by 7 bases and 2 bases, with 9 bases remaining between them. The CDR3 reads CASEGTTYNEQFF. The CDR3 nucleotides read TGTGCTAGTGAGGGTACTACCTACAATGAGCAGTTCTTC.

This clone occurred a few times. The chain combines TRBV5-1 with TRBJ2-7, with D tentatively TRBD1 (5 bases). This CDR3 is built from 14 residues. CDR1 is SGHRS, CDR2 YFSETQ, per germline. Trimming took 0 bases from V and 0 from J, leaving 7 bases between them. CDR3 protein: CASSLGTYSYEQYF. The CDR3 DNA follows: TGCGCCAGCAGCTTGGGGACATACTCCTACGAGCAGTACTTC. The whole variable domain, remainder taken from reference TRBV5-1 and TRBJ2-7, is KAGVTQTPRYLIKTRGQQVTLSCSPISGHRSVSWYQQTPGQGLQFLFEYFSETQRNKGNFPGRFSGRQFSNSRSEMNVSTLELGDSALYLCASSLGTYSYEQYFGPGTRLTVT.

CDR3 DNA: TGTGCCAGCAGCACCCCGCGGGGAGCGGGATTTCAAGAGACCCAGTACTTC. Encoded protein: CASSTPRGAGFQETQYF. The chain recombines TRBV7-8 with TRBJ2-5, with 7 bases matching TRBD2. Germline CDR1 is SGHVS and CDR2 is FQNEAQ. This CDR3 has 17 residues. V lost 5 bases to trimming and J lost 2 bases; unmatched junction nucleotides: 14.

The chain joins TRBV11-2 to TRBJ2-7, with D unclear. The CDR3 is 13 amino acids. V was shortened by 5 bases and J by 5 bases, with 13 bases between the two germline ends. Germline V lookup: CDR1 SGHAT, CDR2 FQNNGV. The CDR3 DNA reads TGTGCCAGCAGCGCCCACCGTAGGGACGAGCAGTACTTC. Residues: CASSAHRRDEQYF. Variable domain in full (rest from reference TRBV11-2 and TRBJ2-7): EAGVAQSPRYKIIEKRQSVAFWCNPISGHATLYWYQQILGQGPKLLIQFQNNGVVDDSQLPKDRFSAERLKGVDSTLKIQPAKLEDSAVYLCASSAHRRDEQYFGPGTRLTVT.

The chain carries TRBV7-6 and TRBJ2-7; 9 bases align to TRBD1. Losses at the gene ends were 0 bases for V and 3 bases for J; bases not matched to a gene: 3. Germline V CDR1 and CDR2: SGHVS, FNYEAQ. This CDR3 has 15 amino acids. The chain's CDR3 is CASSLAGQGFYEQYF. The CDR3 coding sequence is TGTGCCAGCAGCTTAGCGGGACAGGGTTTCTACGAGCAGTACTTC.

The V gene is TRBV20-1, the J gene TRBJ2-7; TRBD1 or TRBD2 may be the D gene (5 bases each). The CDR3 is 11 amino acids. Germline V gene sequence: CDR1 DFQATT, CDR2 SNEGSKA (reference sequence). Trimming shortened V by 3 bases and J by 5 bases, and 8 bases separated the two germline ends. The CDR3 DNA reads as TGCAGTGCTAGCATGGGGGACGAGCAGTACTTC. Residues: CSASMGDEQYF.